This TCR beta chain comes out of a study of cytomegalovirus exposure and HLA in healthy donors. Study at large: Across around 400 genotyped donors, approximately 81% landed in the Caucasian-associated ancestry cluster.

Study-wide results and limits: Later analysis found that TCR beta chains associated with HLA were more clonally expanded than other, equally common chains.

Researchers ran the PCR with 60 Vbeta and 13 Jbeta primers. Produced via immunoSEQ multiplex PCR; TCRdb's table is partial and in-frame only. The sample data list about 65,000 clones. CDR3 length equals 12 residues. CDR1 is LGHNT, CDR2 FRNRAP, per germline. V shed 4 bases and J shed 7 bases, with 11 bases lying between them. Worth noting for this clone: Its antigen is unknown.

This receptor was identified in a boy aged 5-17 years in good health and CMV-seronegative. Sequenced input: PBMCs. The chain uses TRBV12-5 and TRBJ2-7, with D perhaps matching TRBD2 (5 bases). The CDR3: CASGSGYEEQYF. The CDR3 DNA is TGTGCTAGTGGTTCGGGGTACGAGGAGCAGTACTTC.